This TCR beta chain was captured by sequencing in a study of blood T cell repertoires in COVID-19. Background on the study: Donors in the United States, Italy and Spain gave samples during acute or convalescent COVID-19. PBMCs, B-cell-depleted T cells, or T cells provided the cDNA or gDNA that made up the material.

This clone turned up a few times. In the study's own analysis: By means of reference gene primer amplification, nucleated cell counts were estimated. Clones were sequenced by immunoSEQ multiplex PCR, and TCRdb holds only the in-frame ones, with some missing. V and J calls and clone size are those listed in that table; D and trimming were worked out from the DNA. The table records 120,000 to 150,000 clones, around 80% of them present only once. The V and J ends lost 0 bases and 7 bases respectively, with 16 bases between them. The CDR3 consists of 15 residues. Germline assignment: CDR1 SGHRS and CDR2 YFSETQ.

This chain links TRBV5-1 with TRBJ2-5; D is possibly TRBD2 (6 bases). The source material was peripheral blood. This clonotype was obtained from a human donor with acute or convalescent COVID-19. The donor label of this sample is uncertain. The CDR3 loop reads CASSLGDGGVWTQYF. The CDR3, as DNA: TGCGCCAGCAGCTTGGGGGACGGAGGGGTGTGGACCCAGTACTTC. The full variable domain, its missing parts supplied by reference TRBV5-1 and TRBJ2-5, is KAGVTQTPRYLIKTRGQQVTLSCSPISGHRSVSWYQQTPGQGLQFLFEYFSETQRNKGNFPGRFSGRQFSNSRSEMNVSTLELGDSALYLCASSLGDGGVWTQYFGPGTRLLVL.